The T cell receptor (beta chain) described here comes from a study of Graves' ophthalmopathy and Graves' hyperthyroidism. Study results and caveats: Both an approximately 71% sensitivity and an approximately 72% specificity characterized the model's predictions of ophthalmopathy progression. Most thyroid clonotypes with frequency above 0.001 were detected in blood too.

This clonotype was seen once. Its antigen is as yet unknown. Compared with germline, one end of the junction differs, possibly owing to a read error. Germline V CDR1 and CDR2: SGHRS, YFSETQ. There are 15 residues in the CDR3. Amplification from RNA transcripts yielded the TCR beta CDR3 regions. The first-round RT-PCR employed HTBI primers together with the Qiagen OneStep RT-PCR kit. A multiplex PCR was then performed as the second round. TCRdb itself ran the multiplex PCR reads through MiXCR, one entry per CDR3 protein. The sample consists of roughly 1.1 million distinct CDR3 sequences, about two fifths of them appearing once. Patients with other autoimmune diseases, uncontrolled infections, pregnancy or lactation were excluded.

The origin of this receptor is an adult man with Graves' hyperthyroidism. The sequencing sample was made of peripheral blood or thyroid tissue (not recorded which). This chain joins TRBV5-1 and TRBJ2-5, with a weak D call TRBD2 (6 bases). CDR3 loop: CASSAGVGGQETQYF. Here the CDR3 DNA reads TGTGCCAGCAGCGCCGGGGTCGGAGGGCAAGAGACCCAGTACTTC.